These 6 T cell receptor beta chains were all obtained from the same sample, sequenced in a study of identical twins. TCRdb reanalysed the 5' RACE reads using MiXCR and keeps one entry per CDR3 protein. The sample carries around 250,000 distinct CDR3 sequences, about 12% recorded once. This sample also appeared in a second study, on yellow fever vaccine responses in identical twins.

The sequenced sample consisted of memory (CD45RO+) T cells sorted from blood. These receptors all come from a woman in her late teens or twenties in good health.

The gene calls are TRBV9 and TRBJ2-4, with a possible D match to TRBD2 (6 bases). This CDR3 has 16 residues. The V gene's germline CDR1 is SGDLS and CDR2 YYNGEE. The V gene lost 4 bases and the J gene lost 3 bases, with 17 bases spanning the gap. The CDR3, as DNA: TGTGCCAGCAGCATAAAAGACGGGGGTGACAAAAACATTCAGTACTTC. This translates into CASSIKDGGDKNIQYF.

DNA for the CDR3: TGTGCCAGCAGCCCCCCCCCGGGACTAGGTTCCTACGAGCAGTACTTC. Its protein product is CASSPPPGLGSYEQYF. The V call is TRBV14, the J call TRBJ2-7; 8 nucleotides align to TRBD2. Losses at the gene ends were 4 bases for V and 1 base for J; bases not matched to a gene: 9. CDR1 SGHDN and CDR2 FVKESK come from the germline V gene. The CDR3 consists of 16 residues.

This clonotype has more than one count but fewer than ten. The V and J genes are TRBV10-1 and TRBJ1-5; D gene ambiguous. The CDR3 length is 13 residues. Per the germline V gene, CDR1 is WNHNN and CDR2 is SYGVQD (reference sequence). Trimming took off 2 bases at V and 5 bases at J, with 7 bases between the two ends. CDR3 nucleotide sequence: TGCGCCAGCAGTGAGGCCCCAGATCAGCCCCAGCATTTT. Translated: CASSEAPDQPQHF.

This clonotype was detected ten times or more. V usage is TRBV12-3 or TRBV12-4 and J usage is TRBJ2-6; 7 nucleotides align to TRBD2. Unmatched junction bases numbered 9, after V lost 7 bases and J lost 3 bases. The CDR3 length is 16 residues. The CDR3 protein is CASTIGGGYGANVLTF. In DNA form, the CDR3 reads TGTGCCAGCACCATCGGCGGGGGATATGGGGCCAACGTCCTGACTTTC.

The table lists this clonotype with many counts. This chain uses TRBV12-3 or TRBV12-4 with TRBJ2-1; D not certain. V dropped 4 bases and J dropped 1 base, with 8 bases sitting between them. The CDR3 has 14 amino acids. CDR3 sequence: CASSSGKSYNEQFF. The DNA for the CDR3 is TGTGCCAGCAGTTCGGGTAAATCCTACAATGAGCAGTTCTTC.

This clonotype appeared a few times. The rearrangement links TRBV10-3 to TRBJ2-7; the D gene is possibly TRBD2 (7 bases). CDR3 size: 12 residues. Trimming cost V 10 bases and J 4 bases, with 14 bases left between them. Germline CDR1 reads ENHRY; CDR2 reads SYGVKD. CDR3 nucleotides: TGTGCCAGCTGGGGAGGGGGATACGAGCAGTACTTC. Protein sequence: CASWGGGYEQYF.